These 17 T cell receptor beta chains were all obtained from the same sample, sequenced in a study of early stage breast cancer tumors. Generated by immunoSEQ multiplex PCR, the TCRdb table keeps only in-frame clones and is missing some. Among about 11,000 clones, about three quarters were seen once, and the ten largest hold around 23%. The sequencing sample was made of breast tumor tissue. These receptors came from a person aged 35 to 50 with breast cancer.

The chain joins TRBV30 to TRBJ1-2; unclear D gene. With 4 bases removed from V and 2 bases from J, the gap between germline ends came to 14 bases. This CDR3 spans 14 amino acids. Looked up from germline, CDR1 is GTSNPN and CDR2 is SVGIG (reference sequence). CDR3 nucleotides: TGTGCCTGGACCACGACCCAGGCGAACTATGGCTACACCTTC. Amino acids: CAWTTTQANYGYTF.

The chain couples TRBV6-4 to TRBJ2-7; 7 nucleotides match TRBD1. The CDR3 spans 15 residues. After removal of 4 bases from V and 4 bases from J, the junction contained 10 bases not matched to a gene. CDR1 and CDR2 from the germline V gene are MRHNA and SNTAGT. This CDR3 is CASSASTGWGYEQYF. CDR3 nucleotides: TGTGCCAGCAGTGCCTCGACAGGGTGGGGATACGAGCAGTACTTC.

The chain uses TRBV7-9 and TRBJ2-1, with D hard to call. V lost 0 bases and J 5 bases, leaving 20 bases between the germline ends. CDR3 length: 18 residues. Germline V CDR1 and CDR2: SEHNR, FQNEAQ (reference sequence). CDR3 amino acids: CASSLAPTASTRNNEQFF. CDR3 DNA: TGTGCCAGCAGCTTAGCCCCCACCGCTTCTACCCGAAACAATGAGCAGTTCTTC.

V is TRBV5-1 and J is TRBJ2-3; tentatively, D is TRBD1 (6 bases). V lost 2 bases and J 6 bases, leaving 10 bases between the germline ends. The CDR3 totals 13 residues. CDR1 SGHRS and CDR2 YFSETQ come from the germline V gene. The CDR3 reads CASSLRGSDTQYF. CDR3 nucleotides: TGCGCCAGCAGCTTAAGGGGGTCTGATACGCAGTATTTT.

V is TRBV11-3 and J is TRBJ2-3; 11 positions agree with TRBD2. CDR1 SGHNT and CDR2 YENEEA come from the germline V gene. The CDR3 extends over 16 amino acids. The V gene end was trimmed by 4 bases and the J gene end by 4 bases; junction bases not matched to a gene: 7. The CDR3 loop reads CASSSRLAGSSDTQYF. For the CDR3, the DNA is TGTGCCAGCAGCTCCAGACTAGCGGGATCCTCAGATACGCAGTATTTT.

The chain links TRBV6-1 to TRBJ2-3; D is possibly TRBD2 (7 bases). Per germline, CDR1 MNHNS and CDR2 SASEGT. The CDR3 runs to 14 residues. The V gene lost 3 bases and the J gene lost 8 bases, with 15 bases spanning the gap. The CDR3 loop reads CASSEGGGRSTQYF. As DNA, the CDR3 is TGTGCCAGCAGTGAGGGGGGCGGGAGAAGTACGCAGTATTTT.

CDR3 nucleotide sequence: TGTGCCAGCAGCTCCCGCCCAGCGGGAGTAGAGACCCAGTACTTC. Its protein is CASSSRPAGVETQYF. The chain recombines TRBV7-3 with TRBJ2-5, with 8 bases lining up with TRBD2. V trimming: 4 bases; J trimming: 4 bases; junction bases outside the gene matches: 8. Looked up from germline, CDR1 is SGHTA and CDR2 is FQGTGA. The CDR3 is 15 residues long.

This sequence joins TRBV2 and TRBJ2-5; 9 nucleotides match TRBD2. The germline gives CDR1 SNHLY, CDR2 FYNNEI. V dropped 8 bases and J dropped 5; count of bases not matched to a gene: 12. The CDR3 sequence is 15 residues long. CDR3 loop: CASSGIAGVGETQYF. The CDR3 DNA sequence: TGTGCCAGCTCCGGGATAGCGGGAGTAGGGGAGACCCAGTACTTC.

The chain couples TRBV11-2 to TRBJ2-7; 7 positions match TRBD2. Germline V gene lookup returns CDR1 SGHAT and CDR2 FQNNGV. The ends lost 4 bases at V and 3 bases at J; junction bases unmatched: 9. CDR3 length: 15 residues. CDR3 in amino acids: CASSSLAGFNYEQYF. In DNA, the CDR3 is TGTGCCAGCAGCTCCTTAGCGGGCTTTAACTACGAGCAGTACTTC.

The rearrangement joins TRBV9 to TRBJ2-7, with 12 bases matching TRBD1. CDR1 is SGDLS, CDR2 YYNGEE, per germline. The CDR3 loop spans 16 amino acids. The trim removed 0 bases at V and 5 bases at J, leaving 6 bases unmatched. The CDR3: CASSVEGTGGINEQYF. CDR3 nucleotide sequence: TGTGCCAGCAGCGTAGAGGGGACAGGGGGCATCAACGAGCAGTACTTC. The variable domain in full, with the rest retrieved from reference TRBV9 and TRBJ2-7, is DSGVTQTPKHLITATGQRVTLRCSPRSGDLSVYWYQQSLDQGLQFLIQYYNGEERAKGNILERFSAQQFPDLHSELNLSSLELGDSALYFCASSVEGTGGINEQYFGPGTRLTVT.

The rearrangement uses TRBV11-2 and TRBJ2-1; D is unresolved. Trimming took off 3 bases at V and 5 bases at J, with 17 bases between the two ends. Germline V gives CDR1 SGHAT, CDR2 FQNNGV. CDR3 length: 16 residues. This CDR3 is CASSFRFMGKDNEQFF. The CDR3, as DNA: TGTGCCAGCAGCTTTAGGTTTATGGGGAAGGACAATGAGCAGTTCTTC. The full variable domain, rest sourced from reference TRBV11-2 and TRBJ2-1, is EAGVAQSPRYKIIEKRQSVAFWCNPISGHATLYWYQQILGQGPKLLIQFQNNGVVDDSQLPKDRFSAERLKGVDSTLKIQPAKLEDSAVYLCASSFRFMGKDNEQFFGPGTRLTVL.

This clone was seen only once. CDR3 DNA: TGTGCCACCAGCAGAGATAACGCGTTAACCTCGGGCTACACCTTC. Translation gives CATSRDNALTSGYTF. The chain links TRBV15 to TRBJ1-2, with no clear D. The V gene lost 0 bases and the J gene lost 8 bases, with 16 bases spanning the gap. This CDR3 has 15 amino acids. Germline-derived CDR1 and CDR2 are LNHNV and YYDKDF (reference sequence).

The J gene is TRBJ2-1, the V gene TRBV4-1, with D perhaps matching TRBD2 (5 bases). The germline gives CDR1 MGHRA, CDR2 YSYEKL. The CDR3 loop spans 17 amino acids. Trimming took 1 base from V and 7 from J, leaving 20 bases between them. Here the CDR3 DNA reads TGCGCCAGCAGCCAAGGATATTTTTCTAAGACTAATAATGAGCAGTTCTTC. This encodes CASSQGYFSKTNNEQFF.

The chain combines TRBV28 with TRBJ1-2; weak D call: TRBD1 (5 bases). V lost 5 bases to trimming and J lost 2 bases, with 9 bases between them. Germline V lookup: CDR1 MDHEN, CDR2 SYDVKM. This CDR3 has 13 residues. CDR3: CASSEGENYGYTF. Written as DNA, the CDR3 is TGTGCCAGCAGTGAAGGGGAAAACTATGGCTACACCTTC.

This sequence joins TRBV14 and TRBJ1-1, with 9 bases matching TRBD1. This CDR3 has 15 amino acids. V gave up 1 base and J gave up 5 bases; unmatched junction bases: 5. Germline V gene data show CDR1 as SGHDN and CDR2 as FVKESK. CDR3 in amino acids: CASSQATGGITEAFF. The CDR3 DNA is TGTGCCAGCAGCCAAGCGACAGGGGGTATTACTGAAGCTTTCTTT.

This clone was counted between two and nine times. The chain carries TRBV29-1 and TRBJ1-1; D is possibly TRBD1 (5 bases). With 3 bases removed from V and 1 base from J, the gap between germline ends came to 12 bases. Germline loops: CDR1 SQVTM, CDR2 ANQGSEA. The CDR3 covers 14 residues. The CDR3 loop reads CSVEGRNGNTEAFF. The CDR3 DNA reads as TGCAGCGTTGAGGGGCGAAACGGGAACACTGAAGCTTTCTTT.

This rearrangement joins TRBV27 to TRBJ2-1, with 11 bases identical to TRBD2. The CDR3 covers 16 residues. Trimming took 2 bases from V and 4 from J; bases not matched to a gene: 4. CDR1 and CDR2 from the germline V gene are MNHEY and SMNVEV (reference sequence). The CDR3, as DNA: TGTGCCAGCAGTTTACACCTAGCGGGAGGTTACAATGAGCAGTTCTTC. It translates to CASSLHLAGGYNEQFF.